Reported below is one T cell receptor beta chain. Assay: immunoSEQ multiplex PCR; the TCRdb copy retains only in-frame clones and omits some. The sample consists of about 33,000 clones, more than 85% of them appearing once. This entry comes from a study of blood T cell repertoires in COVID-19. Study overall: The analysed material was cDNA or gDNA that came from T cells, B-cell-depleted T cells, or PBMCs.

Deletions cut 8 bases from V and 3 bases from J, with 11 bases between. This CDR3 spans 13 amino acids. Germline CDR1 is SGHVS and CDR2 is FQNEAQ. The chain combines TRBV7-8 with TRBJ1-5, with D possibly matching TRBD1 (5 bases). The receptor was derived from a man aged 70 or older with acute or convalescent COVID-19. Sequencing used peripheral blood. CDR3 region: CASADSLNQPQHF. The CDR3 coding sequence is TGTGCCAGCGCCGACAGCCTCAATCAGCCCCAGCATTTT.